Shown below are 2 T cell receptor beta chains from a single sample sequenced in a study of blood T cell repertoires in COVID-19. Here immunoSEQ multiplex PCR was the method, and the copy in TCRdb shows in-frame clones only, minus some. The repertoire holds over 130,000 clones, with roughly 80% as singletons. Material: PBMCs or T cells enriched from blood (not recorded which). These receptors all stem from a woman under 30 who had been exposed to COVID-19.

This rearrangement joins TRBV7-8 to TRBJ2-7; 8 nucleotides line up with TRBD1. Germline CDR1 SGHVS, CDR2 FQNEAQ. The CDR3 length is 12 residues. With 5 bases clipped from V and 4 bases from J, the junction kept 1 base outside the gene matches. The CDR3 protein is CASSRTGYEQYF. The CDR3 DNA reads TGTGCCAGCAGCCGGACAGGGTACGAGCAGTACTTC.

The V and J genes are TRBV6-5 and TRBJ2-7; TRBD2 is a possible D gene (6 bases). CDR3 length: 14 amino acids. Germline values: CDR1 MNHEY, CDR2 SVGAGI. Deletions cut 5 bases from V and 0 bases from J, with 11 bases between. CDR3 DNA: TGTGCCAGCAGTACCCTAGCGACCTCCTACGAGCAGTACTTC. It translates to CASSTLATSYEQYF.